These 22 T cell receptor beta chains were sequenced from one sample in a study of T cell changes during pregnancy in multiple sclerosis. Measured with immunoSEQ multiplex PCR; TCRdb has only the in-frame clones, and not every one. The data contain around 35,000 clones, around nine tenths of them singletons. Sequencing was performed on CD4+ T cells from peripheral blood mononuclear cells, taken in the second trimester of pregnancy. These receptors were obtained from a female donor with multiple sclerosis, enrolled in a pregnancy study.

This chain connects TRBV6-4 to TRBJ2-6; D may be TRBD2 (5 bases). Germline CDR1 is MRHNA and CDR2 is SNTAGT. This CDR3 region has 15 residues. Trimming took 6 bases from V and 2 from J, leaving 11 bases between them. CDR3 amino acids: CASSPRRAGANVLTF. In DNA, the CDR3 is TGTGCCAGCAGCCCCCGGCGGGCTGGGGCCAACGTCCTGACTTTC.

CDR3 in DNA: TGTGCCGTTTTGGGGGCCCCGGGACAGGGGGACGGGGAGCTGTTTTTT. This encodes CAVLGAPGQGDGELFF. The chain has TRBV28 and TRBJ2-2; 11 positions agree with TRBD1. J was trimmed by 7 bases and V by 11 bases; bases with no gene match: 15. Germline V gene lookup returns CDR1 MDHEN and CDR2 SYDVKM. The CDR3 totals 16 residues.

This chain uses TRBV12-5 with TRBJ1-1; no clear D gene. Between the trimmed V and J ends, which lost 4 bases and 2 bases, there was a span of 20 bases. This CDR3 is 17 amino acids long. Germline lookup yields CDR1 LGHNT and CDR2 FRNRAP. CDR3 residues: CASGSHPRGEGNTEAFF. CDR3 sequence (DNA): TGTGCTAGTGGTTCGCACCCCCGGGGAGAGGGAAACACTGAAGCTTTCTTT.

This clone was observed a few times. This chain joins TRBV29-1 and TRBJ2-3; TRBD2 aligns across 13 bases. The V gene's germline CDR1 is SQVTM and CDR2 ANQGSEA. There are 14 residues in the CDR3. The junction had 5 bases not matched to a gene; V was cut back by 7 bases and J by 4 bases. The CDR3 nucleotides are TGCAGCGGCAGGACTAGCGGGAGTGCAGATACGCAGTATTTT. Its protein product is CSGRTSGSADTQYF.

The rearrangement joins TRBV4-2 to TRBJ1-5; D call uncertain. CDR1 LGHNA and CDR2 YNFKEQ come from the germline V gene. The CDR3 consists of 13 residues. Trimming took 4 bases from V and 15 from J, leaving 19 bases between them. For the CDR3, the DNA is TGTGCCAGCAGCCCAACCGGTGCGGCAGTAGTGCATTTT. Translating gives CASSPTGAAVVHF.

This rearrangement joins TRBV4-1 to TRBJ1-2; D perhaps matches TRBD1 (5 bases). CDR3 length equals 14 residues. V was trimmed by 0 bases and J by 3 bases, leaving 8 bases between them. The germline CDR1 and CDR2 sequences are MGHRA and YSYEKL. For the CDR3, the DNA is TGCGCCAGCAGCCAAGATGGGGCTTACTATGGCTACACCTTC. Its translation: CASSQDGAYYGYTF.

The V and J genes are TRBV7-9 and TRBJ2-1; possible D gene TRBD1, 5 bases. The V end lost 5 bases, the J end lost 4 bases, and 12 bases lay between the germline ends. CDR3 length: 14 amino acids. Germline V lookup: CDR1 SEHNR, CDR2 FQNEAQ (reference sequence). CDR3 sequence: CASSPSTVYNEQFF. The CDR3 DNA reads TGTGCCAGCAGCCCGTCGACAGTATACAATGAGCAGTTCTTC.

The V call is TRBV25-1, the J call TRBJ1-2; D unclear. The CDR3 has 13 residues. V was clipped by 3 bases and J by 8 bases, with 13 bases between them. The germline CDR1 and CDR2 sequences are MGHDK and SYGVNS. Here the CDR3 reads CASSEAGSVGYTF. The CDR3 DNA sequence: TGTGCCAGCAGTGAGGCGGGATCGGTAGGCTACACCTTC.

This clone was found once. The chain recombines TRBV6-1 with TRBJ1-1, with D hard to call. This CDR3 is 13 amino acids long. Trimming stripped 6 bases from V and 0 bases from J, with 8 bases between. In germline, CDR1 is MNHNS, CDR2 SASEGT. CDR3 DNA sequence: TGTGCCAGCAGACCAGACTTGAACACTGAAGCTTTCTTT. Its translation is CASRPDLNTEAFF.

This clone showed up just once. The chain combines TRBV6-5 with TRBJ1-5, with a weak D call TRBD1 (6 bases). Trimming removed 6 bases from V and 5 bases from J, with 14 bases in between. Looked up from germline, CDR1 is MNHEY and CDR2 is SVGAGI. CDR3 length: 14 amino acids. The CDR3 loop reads CASRLQGRDQPQHF. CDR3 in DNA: TGTGCCAGCAGACTACAGGGAAGGGATCAGCCCCAGCATTTT.

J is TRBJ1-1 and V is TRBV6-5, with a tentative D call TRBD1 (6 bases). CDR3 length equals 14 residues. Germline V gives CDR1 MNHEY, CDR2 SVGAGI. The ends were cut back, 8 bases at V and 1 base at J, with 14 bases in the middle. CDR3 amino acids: CASLSQGSNTEAFF. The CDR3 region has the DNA TGTGCCAGCCTCTCACAGGGATCGAACACTGAAGCTTTCTTT.

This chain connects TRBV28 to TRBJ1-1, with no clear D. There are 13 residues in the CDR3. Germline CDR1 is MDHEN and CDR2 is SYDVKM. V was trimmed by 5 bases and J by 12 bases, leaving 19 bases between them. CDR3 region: CASSTSTEADTFF. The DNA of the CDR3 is TGTGCCAGCAGTACATCGACCGAGGCAGATACTTTCTTT.

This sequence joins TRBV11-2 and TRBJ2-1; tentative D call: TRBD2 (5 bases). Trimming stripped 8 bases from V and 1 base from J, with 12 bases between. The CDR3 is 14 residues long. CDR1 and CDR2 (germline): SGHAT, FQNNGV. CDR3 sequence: CASPGRGSYNEQFF. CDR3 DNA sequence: TGTGCCAGCCCCGGCCGGGGATCCTACAATGAGCAGTTCTTC. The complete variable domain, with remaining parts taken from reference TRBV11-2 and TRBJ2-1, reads EAGVAQSPRYKIIEKRQSVAFWCNPISGHATLYWYQQILGQGPKLLIQFQNNGVVDDSQLPKDRFSAERLKGVDSTLKIQPAKLEDSAVYLCASPGRGSYNEQFFGPGTRLTVL.

Here the CDR3 DNA reads TGTGCCTGGAGTGTTTTATGGGGCGGGAGGTCAGATACGCAGTATTTT. Its translation is CAWSVLWGGRSDTQYF. The chain links TRBV30 to TRBJ2-3; 8 positions match TRBD2. This CDR3 contains 16 residues. Germline CDR1 is GTSNPN and CDR2 is SVGIG (reference sequence). Unmatched junction bases numbered 9, after V lost 0 bases and J lost 4 bases. The entire variable domain, with the rest obtained from reference TRBV30 and TRBJ2-3, is as follows: SQTIHQWPATLVQPVGSPLSLECTVEGTSNPNLYWYRQAAGRGLQLLFYSVGIGQISSEVPQNLSASRPQDRQFILSSKKLLLSDSGFYLCAWSVLWGGRSDTQYFGPGTRLTVL.

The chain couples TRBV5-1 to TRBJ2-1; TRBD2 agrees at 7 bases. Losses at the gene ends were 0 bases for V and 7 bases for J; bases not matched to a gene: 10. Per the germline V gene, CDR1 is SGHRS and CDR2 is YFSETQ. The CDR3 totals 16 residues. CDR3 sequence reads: CASSLVYGRRSNEQFF. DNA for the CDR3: TGCGCCAGCAGCTTGGTCTACGGGAGGCGGTCAAATGAGCAGTTCTTC.

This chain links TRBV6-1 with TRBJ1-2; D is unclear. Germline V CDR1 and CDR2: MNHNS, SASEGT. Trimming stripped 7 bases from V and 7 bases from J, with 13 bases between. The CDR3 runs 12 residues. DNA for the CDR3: TGTGCCAGCACCGGCCTAGTAGGTGGCTACACCTTC. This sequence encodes CASTGLVGGYTF.

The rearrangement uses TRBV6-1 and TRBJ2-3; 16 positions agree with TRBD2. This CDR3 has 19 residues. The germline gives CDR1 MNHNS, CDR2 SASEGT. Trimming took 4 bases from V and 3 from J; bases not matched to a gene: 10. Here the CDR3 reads CASSARAGTSGGVTDTQYF. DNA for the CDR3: TGTGCCAGCAGTGCCCGGGCTGGGACTAGCGGGGGGGTGACAGATACGCAGTATTTT.

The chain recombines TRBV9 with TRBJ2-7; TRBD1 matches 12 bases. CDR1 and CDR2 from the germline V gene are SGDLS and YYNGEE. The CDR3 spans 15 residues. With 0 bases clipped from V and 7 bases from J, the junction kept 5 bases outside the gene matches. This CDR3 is CASSVGGTGGGEQYF. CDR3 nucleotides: TGTGCCAGCAGCGTAGGAGGGACAGGGGGCGGGGAGCAGTACTTC.

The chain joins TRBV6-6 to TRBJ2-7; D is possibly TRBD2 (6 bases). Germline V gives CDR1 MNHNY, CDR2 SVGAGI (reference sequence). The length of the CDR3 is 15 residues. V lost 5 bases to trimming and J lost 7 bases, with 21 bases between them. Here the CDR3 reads CASSAGRYSPREQYF. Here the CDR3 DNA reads TGTGCCAGCAGTGCGGGACGGTACTCTCCTAGAGAGCAGTACTTC.

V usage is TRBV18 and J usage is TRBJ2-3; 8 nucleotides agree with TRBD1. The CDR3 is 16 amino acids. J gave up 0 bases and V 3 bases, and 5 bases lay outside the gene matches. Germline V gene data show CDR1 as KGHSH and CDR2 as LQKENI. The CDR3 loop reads CASSPRGQGSTDTQYF. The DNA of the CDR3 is TGTGCCAGCTCACCTCGAGGACAGGGTAGCACAGATACGCAGTATTTT.

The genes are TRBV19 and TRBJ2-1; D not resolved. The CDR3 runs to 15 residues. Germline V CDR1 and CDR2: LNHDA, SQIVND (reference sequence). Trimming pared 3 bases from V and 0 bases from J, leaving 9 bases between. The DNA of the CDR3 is TGTGCCAGTAGTATTAAAGCCAACTCCTACAATGAGCAGTTCTTC. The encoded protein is CASSIKANSYNEQFF.

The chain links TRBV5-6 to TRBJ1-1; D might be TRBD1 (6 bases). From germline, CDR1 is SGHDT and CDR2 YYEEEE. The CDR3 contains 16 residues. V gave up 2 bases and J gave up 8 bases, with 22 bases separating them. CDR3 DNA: TGTGCCAGCAGCTTTCGCAGGGGCTTGTCCCATTACGAAGCTTTCTTT. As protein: CASSFRRGLSHYEAFF.